A selection of T cell receptor beta chains follows, all from one sample in a study of long-term antiretroviral therapy in people with HIV. Method: immunoSEQ multiplex PCR; TCRdb's copy keeps in-frame clones and lacks some. The profile shows over 15,000 clones, 75% to 85% of them singletons. Sequences were derived from unsorted PBMCs, sampled 0.3 years after starting antiretroviral therapy. The receptors stem from a man aged 18 to 30 with HIV. CDR3s include the opening cysteine and the closing phenylalanine or tryptophan. Clone sizes are given selectively: once, few, many, or a class where the clone is expanded.

TRBJ2-5 TRBV18 NA CASSPSRGKETQYF
TRBJ2-3 TRBV10-3 NA CAIRGGSTDTQYF
TRBJ1-4 TRBV9 once CASSPIGTGDEKLFF
TRBJ2-5 TRBV2 few CASSQVDAETQYF
TRBJ1-5 TRBV19 few CASSLDSNQPQHF
TRBJ1-1 TRBV2 NA CASSGMGLTEAFF
TRBJ1-5 TRBV7-8 NA CASSLHRGRNQPQHF
TRBJ2-7 TRBV6-5 NA CASSVNLRNEQYF
TRBJ2-1 TRBV9 NA CASSGSRDRGYNEQFF
TRBJ2-1 TRBV7-9 NA CASSWTNEQFF
TRBJ1-1 TRBV7-9 NA CASSLDTGTEAFF
TRBJ2-5 TRBV10-3 NA CAISEGAALYF
TRBJ2-1 TRBV7-9 once CASSLTGPGDNEQFF
TRBJ1-2 TRBV7-9 NA CASSPAGTEGINYGYTF
TRBJ1-3 TRBV10-3 NA CASFPGTTGNTIYF
TRBJ1-1 TRBV5-1 once CASSFHSGVRGSDTEAFF
TRBJ2-2 TRBV27 few CASSRGTGELFF
TRBJ2-3 TRBV11-2 NA CASTQDSHTDTQYF
TRBJ2-5 TRBV4-1 once CASSQVGGRGPGETQYF
TRBJ2-1 TRBV27 NA CASSLRPYNEQFF
TRBJ2-2 TRBV7-9 few CASSPLLNTGELFF
TRBJ2-3 TRBV7-2 once CASSLRRQYTNTQYF
TRBJ1-1 TRBV5-1 NA CASSLAGLDRVPNTEAFF